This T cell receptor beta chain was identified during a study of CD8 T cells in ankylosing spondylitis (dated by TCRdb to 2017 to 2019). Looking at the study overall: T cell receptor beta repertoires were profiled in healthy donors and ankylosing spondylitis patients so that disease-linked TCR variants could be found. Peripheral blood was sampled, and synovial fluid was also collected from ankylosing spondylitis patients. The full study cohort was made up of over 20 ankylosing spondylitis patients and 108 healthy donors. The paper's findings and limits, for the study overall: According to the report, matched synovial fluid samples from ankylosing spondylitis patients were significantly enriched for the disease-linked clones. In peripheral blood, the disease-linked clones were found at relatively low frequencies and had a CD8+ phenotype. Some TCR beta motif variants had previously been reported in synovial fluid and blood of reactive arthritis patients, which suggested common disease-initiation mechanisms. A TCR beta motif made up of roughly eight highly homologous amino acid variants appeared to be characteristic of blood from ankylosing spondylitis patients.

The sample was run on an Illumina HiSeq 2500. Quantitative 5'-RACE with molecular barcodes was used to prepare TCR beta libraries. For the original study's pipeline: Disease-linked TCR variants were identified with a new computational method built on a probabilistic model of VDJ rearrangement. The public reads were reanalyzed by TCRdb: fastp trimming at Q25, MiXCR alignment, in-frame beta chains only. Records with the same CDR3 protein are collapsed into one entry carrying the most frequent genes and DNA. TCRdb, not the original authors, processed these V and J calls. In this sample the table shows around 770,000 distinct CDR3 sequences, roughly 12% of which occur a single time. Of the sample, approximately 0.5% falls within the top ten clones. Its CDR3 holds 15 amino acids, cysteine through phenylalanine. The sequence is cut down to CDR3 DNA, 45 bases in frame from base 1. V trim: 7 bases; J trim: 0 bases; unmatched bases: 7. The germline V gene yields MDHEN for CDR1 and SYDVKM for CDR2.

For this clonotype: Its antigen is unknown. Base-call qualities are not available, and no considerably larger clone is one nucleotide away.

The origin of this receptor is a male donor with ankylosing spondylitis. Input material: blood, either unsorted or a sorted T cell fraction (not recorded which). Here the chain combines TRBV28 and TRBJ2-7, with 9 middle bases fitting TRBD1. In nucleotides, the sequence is TGTGCCAGCACTTTGACAGGGGGTTACTCCTACGAGCAGTACTTC. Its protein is CASTLTGGYSYEQYF.